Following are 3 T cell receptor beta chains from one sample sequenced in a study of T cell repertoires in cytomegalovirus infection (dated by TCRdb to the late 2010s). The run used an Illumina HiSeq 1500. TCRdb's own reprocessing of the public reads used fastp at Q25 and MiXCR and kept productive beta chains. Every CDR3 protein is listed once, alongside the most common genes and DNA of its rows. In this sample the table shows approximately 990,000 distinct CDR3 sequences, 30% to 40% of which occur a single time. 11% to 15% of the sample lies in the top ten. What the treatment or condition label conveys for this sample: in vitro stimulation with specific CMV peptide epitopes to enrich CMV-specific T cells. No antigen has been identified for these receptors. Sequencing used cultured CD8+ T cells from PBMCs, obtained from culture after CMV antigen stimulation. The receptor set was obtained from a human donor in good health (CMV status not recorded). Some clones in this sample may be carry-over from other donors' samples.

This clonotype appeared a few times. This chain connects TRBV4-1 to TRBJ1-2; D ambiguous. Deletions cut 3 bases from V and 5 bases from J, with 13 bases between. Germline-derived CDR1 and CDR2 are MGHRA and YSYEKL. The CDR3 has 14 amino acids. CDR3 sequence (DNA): TGCGCCAGCAGCCATGGAATGGCGGAATATGGCTACACCTTC. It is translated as CASSHGMAEYGYTF.

The CDR3, as DNA: TGCGCCAGCAGCCAAGTAACGGGCGCAAGAAACACTGAAGCTTTCTTT. This sequence encodes CASSQVTGARNTEAFF. The chain combines TRBV4-1 with TRBJ1-1, with D uncertain. The CDR3 has 16 residues. Trimming pared 1 base from V and 2 bases from J, leaving 14 bases between. CDR1 and CDR2 from the germline V gene are MGHRA and YSYEKL.

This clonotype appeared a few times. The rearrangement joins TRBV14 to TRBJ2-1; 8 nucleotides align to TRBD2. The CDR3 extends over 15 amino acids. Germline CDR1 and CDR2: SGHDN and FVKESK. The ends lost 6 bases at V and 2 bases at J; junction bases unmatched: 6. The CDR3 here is CASSVTSGTYNEQFF. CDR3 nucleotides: TGTGCCAGCAGTGTTACTAGCGGTACCTACAATGAGCAGTTCTTC.